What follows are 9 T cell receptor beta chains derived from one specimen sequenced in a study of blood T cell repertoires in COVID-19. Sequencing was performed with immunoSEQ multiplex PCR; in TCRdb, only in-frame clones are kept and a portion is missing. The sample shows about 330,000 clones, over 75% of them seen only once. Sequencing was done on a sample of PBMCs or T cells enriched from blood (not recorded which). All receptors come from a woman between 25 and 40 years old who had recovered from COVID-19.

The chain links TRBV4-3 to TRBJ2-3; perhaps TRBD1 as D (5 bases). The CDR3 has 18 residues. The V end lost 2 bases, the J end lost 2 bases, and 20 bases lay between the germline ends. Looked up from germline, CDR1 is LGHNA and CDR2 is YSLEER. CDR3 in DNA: TGCGCCAGCAGCCAACCTAAGGACAAGAGACTGAACACAGATACGCAGTATTTT. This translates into CASSQPKDKRLNTDTQYF.

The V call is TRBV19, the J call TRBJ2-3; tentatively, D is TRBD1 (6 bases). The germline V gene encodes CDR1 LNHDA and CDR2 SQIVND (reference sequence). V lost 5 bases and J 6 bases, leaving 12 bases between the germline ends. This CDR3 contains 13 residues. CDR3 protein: CASSAYRVDTQYF. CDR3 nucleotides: TGTGCCAGTAGTGCCTACAGGGTGGATACGCAGTATTTT.

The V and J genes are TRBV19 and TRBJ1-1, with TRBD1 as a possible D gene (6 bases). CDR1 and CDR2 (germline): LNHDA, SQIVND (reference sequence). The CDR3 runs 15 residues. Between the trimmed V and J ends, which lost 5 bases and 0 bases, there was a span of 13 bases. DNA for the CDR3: TGTGCCAGTAGTCCCGGGGGGCGCATGAACACTGAAGCTTTCTTT. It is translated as CASSPGGRMNTEAFF.

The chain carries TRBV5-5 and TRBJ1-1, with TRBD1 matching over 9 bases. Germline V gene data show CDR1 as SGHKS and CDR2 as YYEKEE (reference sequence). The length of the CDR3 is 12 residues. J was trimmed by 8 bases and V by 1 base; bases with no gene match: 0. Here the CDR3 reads CASSLTGGEAFF. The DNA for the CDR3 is TGTGCCAGCAGCTTGACAGGGGGCGAAGCTTTCTTT.

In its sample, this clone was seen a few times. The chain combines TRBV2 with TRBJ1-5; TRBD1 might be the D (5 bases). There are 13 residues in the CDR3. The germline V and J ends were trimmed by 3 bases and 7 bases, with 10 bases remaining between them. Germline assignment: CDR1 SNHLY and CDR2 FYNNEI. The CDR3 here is CASSDRVLQPQHF. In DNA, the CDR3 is TGTGCCAGCAGTGACAGGGTATTGCAGCCCCAGCATTTT.

The DNA for the CDR3 is TGTGCCAGCAGTTACAGTCAGGGTGACACTGAAGCTTTCTTT. It encodes CASSYSQGDTEAFF. The gene calls are TRBV6-5 and TRBJ1-1; possibly TRBD1 for D (5 bases). V lost 2 bases, J lost 3 bases, and 10 bases lay in between. Germline-derived CDR1 and CDR2 are MNHEY and SVGAGI. The CDR3 is 14 residues long.

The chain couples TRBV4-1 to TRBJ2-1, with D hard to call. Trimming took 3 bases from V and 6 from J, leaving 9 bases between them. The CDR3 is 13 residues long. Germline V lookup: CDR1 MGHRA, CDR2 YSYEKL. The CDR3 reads CASSHLHSNEQFF. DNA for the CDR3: TGCGCCAGCAGCCATCTTCATAGCAATGAGCAGTTCTTC.

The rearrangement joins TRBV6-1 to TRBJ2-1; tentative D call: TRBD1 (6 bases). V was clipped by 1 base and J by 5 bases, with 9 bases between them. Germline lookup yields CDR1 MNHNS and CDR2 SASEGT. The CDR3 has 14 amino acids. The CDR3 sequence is CASSEDRVDNEQFF. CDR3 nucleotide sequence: TGTGCCAGCAGTGAAGACAGGGTGGACAATGAGCAGTTCTTC.

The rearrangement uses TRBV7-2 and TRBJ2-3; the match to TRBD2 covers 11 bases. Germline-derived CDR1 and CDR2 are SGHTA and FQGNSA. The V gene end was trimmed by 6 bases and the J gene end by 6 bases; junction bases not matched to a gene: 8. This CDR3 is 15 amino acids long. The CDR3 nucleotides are TGTGCCAGCAGACCGACTAGCGGGGAGTGGGATACGCAGTATTTT. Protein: CASRPTSGEWDTQYF.